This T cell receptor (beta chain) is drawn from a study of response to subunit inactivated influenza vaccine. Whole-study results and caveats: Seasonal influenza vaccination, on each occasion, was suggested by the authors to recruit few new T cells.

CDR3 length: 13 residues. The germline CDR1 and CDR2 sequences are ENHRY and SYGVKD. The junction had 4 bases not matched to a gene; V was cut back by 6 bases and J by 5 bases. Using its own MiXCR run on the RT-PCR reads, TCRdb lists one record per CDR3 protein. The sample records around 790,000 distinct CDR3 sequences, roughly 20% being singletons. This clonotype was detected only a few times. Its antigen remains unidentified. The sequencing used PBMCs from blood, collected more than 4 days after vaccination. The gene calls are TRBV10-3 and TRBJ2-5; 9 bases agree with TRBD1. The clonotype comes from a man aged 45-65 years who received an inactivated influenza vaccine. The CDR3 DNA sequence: TGTGCCATCAGGGGACAGGGCGGCGAGACCCAGTACTTC. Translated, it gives CAIRGQGGETQYF.